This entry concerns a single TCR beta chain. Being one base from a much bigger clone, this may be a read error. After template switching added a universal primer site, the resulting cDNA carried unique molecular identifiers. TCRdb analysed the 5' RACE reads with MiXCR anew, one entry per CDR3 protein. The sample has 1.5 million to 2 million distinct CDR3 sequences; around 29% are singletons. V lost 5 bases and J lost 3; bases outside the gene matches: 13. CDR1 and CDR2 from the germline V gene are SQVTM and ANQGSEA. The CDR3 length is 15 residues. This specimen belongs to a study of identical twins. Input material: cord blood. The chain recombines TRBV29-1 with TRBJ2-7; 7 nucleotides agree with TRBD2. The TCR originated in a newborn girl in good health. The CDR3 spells CSVLTGGSQRYEQYF. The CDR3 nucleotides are TGCAGCGTTCTAACTGGCGGGAGTCAGCGCTACGAGCAGTACTTC.